Below, one T cell receptor (beta chain) is given with its context. The antigen remains undetermined. Trimming removed 3 bases from V and 5 bases from J, with 8 bases in between. Germline loops: CDR1 SNHLY, CDR2 FYNNEI. The CDR3 length is 12 residues. The sample originates from a study of shared clonotypes between healthy human individuals. Study information: The people who gave samples were two women and a few men aged 18 to 49. Study-level points and caveats: Naive CD4 clonotypes were shared across a handful of donors at 4.5% to 6.5%. Lower generation probabilities were found for non-shared clonotypes than for those shared by all four donors.

The table came from immunoSEQ multiplex PCR; TCRdb's copy has only in-frame clones and leaves some out. Of some 360,000 clones listed, around 70% are singletons. Naive CD45RA+ and memory CD45RA-negative subsets were split from CD4+ cells. Sequenced material: memory CD4+ T cells sorted from blood. Noted subset: CD45RA-negative fraction. The gene calls are TRBV2 and TRBJ2-7, with a weak D call TRBD2 (5 bases). This TCR came from a man aged 25-45 years in good health. CDR3 amino acids: CASSDFGNEQYF. The CDR3 DNA is TGTGCCAGCAGTGACTTCGGGAACGAGCAGTACTTC.